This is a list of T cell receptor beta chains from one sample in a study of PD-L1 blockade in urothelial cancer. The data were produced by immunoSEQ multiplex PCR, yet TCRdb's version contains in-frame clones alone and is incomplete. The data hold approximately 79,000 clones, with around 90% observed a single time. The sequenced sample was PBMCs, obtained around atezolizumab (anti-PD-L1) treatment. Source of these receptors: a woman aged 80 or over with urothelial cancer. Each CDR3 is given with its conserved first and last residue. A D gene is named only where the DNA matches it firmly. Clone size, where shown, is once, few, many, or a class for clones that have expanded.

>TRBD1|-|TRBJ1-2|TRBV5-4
CASSLKTGYGYTF
TGTGCCAGCAGCTTAAAGACAGGGTACGGCTACACCTTC
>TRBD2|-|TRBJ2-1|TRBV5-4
CASSSETSGYNEQFF
TGTGCCAGCAGCTCGGAGACTAGCGGCTACAATGAGCAGTTCTTC
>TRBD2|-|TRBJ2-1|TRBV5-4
CASSAGTSGSYEQFF
TGTGCCAGCAGCGCCGGGACTAGCGGGAGCTATGAGCAGTTCTTC
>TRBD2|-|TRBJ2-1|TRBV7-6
CASSLLADPYNEQFF
TGTGCCAGCAGCCTACTAGCGGACCCTTACAATGAGCAGTTCTTC
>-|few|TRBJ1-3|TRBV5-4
CASSFGVGSGNTIYF
TGTGCCAGCAGCTTCGGGGTTGGCTCTGGAAACACCATATATTTT
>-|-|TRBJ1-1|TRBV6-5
CATSREAEAFF
TGTGCCACCTCCCGAGAGGCTGAAGCTTTCTTT
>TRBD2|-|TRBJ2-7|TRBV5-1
CASKVAGGYEQYF
TGCGCCAGCAAGGTAGCGGGAGGATACGAGCAGTACTTC
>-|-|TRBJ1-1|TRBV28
CASSLEAALNTEAFF
TGTGCCAGCAGTTTAGAGGCAGCCTTGAACACTGAAGCTTTCTTT
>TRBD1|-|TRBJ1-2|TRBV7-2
CASSLAPGQGLGYTF
TGTGCCAGCAGCTTAGCCCCGGGACAGGGTCTTGGCTACACCTTC
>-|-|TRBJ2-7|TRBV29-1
CSVGGEYEQYF
TGCAGCGTTGGGGGGGAATACGAGCAGTACTTC
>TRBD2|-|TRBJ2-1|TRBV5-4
CASSFRREVYNEQFF
TGTGCCAGCAGCTTTCGCCGGGAGGTCTACAATGAGCAGTTCTTC
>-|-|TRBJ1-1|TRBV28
CASSPGDLNTEAFF
TGTGCCAGCTCGCCGGGTGACCTGAACACTGAAGCTTTCTTT
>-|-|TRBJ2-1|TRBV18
CASSPRQFPDEQFF
TGTGCCAGCTCACCCCGACAGTTCCCCGATGAGCAGTTCTTC
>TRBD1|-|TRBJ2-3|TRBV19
CASSIEATGGTDTQYF
TGTGCCAGTAGTATAGAGGCTACAGGGGGCACAGATACGCAGTATTTT
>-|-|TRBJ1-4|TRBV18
CASSPRQRGAVGEKLFF
TGTGCCAGCTCACCGCGGCAGCGTGGGGCGGTCGGTGAAAAACTGTTTTTT
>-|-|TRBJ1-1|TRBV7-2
CASSSHVNTEAFF
TGTGCCAGCAGCTCACACGTAAACACTGAAGCTTTCTTT
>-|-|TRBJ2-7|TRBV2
CASSVPSSYEQYF
TGTGCCAGCAGTGTACCGAGCTCCTACGAGCAGTACTTC
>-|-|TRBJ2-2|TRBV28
CASSRSGAGRWLGELFF
TGTGCCAGCTCAAGGTCGGGAGCGGGCAGATGGCTTGGGGAGCTGTTTTTT
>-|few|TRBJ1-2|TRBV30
CAWRNQGNYGYTF
TGTGCCTGGAGAAACCAGGGCAATTACGGCTACACCTTC
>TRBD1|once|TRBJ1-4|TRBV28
CASSLRLDRGTEKLFF
TGTGCCAGCAGTCTTAGATTGGACAGGGGGACGGAAAAACTGTTTTTT
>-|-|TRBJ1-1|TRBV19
CASISPYVTEAFF
TGTGCCAGCATATCTCCCTACGTCACTGAAGCTTTCTTT
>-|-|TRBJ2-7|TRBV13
CASSLGQGYEQYF
TGTGCCAGCAGCTTAGGGCAGGGCTACGAGCAGTACTTC
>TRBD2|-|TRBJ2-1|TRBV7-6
CASSLVAGQDNEQFF
TGTGCCAGCAGCTTAGTAGCGGGCCAGGACAATGAGCAGTTCTTC
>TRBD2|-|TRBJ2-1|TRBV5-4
CASSLGGPLPGLAGELSFF
TGTGCCAGCAGCTTGGGGGGACCCCTACCGGGACTAGCGGGAGAGCTGTCGTTCTTC
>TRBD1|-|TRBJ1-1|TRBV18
CASSPGQGGGTEAFF
TGTGCCAGCTCACCCGGACAGGGAGGGGGCACTGAAGCTTTCTTT
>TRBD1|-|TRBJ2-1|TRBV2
CASILSGTGRANEQFF
TGTGCCAGCATTTTATCCGGGACAGGGCGGGCCAATGAGCAGTTCTTC
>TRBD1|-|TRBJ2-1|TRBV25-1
CASSDVQGVHNEQFF
TGTGCCAGCAGTGATGTACAGGGGGTCCACAATGAGCAGTTCTTC
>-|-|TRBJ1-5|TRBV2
CASTLGGSNQPQHF
TGTGCCAGCACCCTGGGGGGAAGCAATCAGCCCCAGCATTTT
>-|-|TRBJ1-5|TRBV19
CASTPGEVRKPQHF
TGTGCCAGTACCCCCGGGGAAGTTCGGAAGCCCCAGCATTTT
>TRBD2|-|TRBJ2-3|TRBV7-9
CASSSLAGGPTDTQYF
TGTGCCAGCAGCTCCCTAGCGGGAGGGCCCACAGATACGCAGTATTTT
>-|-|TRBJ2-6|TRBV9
CASSVAGEPYGANVLTF
TGTGCCAGCAGCGTAGCTGGGGAGCCCTACGGGGCCAACGTCCTGACTTTC
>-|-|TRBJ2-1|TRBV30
CAWSVLTNEQFF
TGTGCCTGGAGTGTACTCACTAATGAGCAGTTCTTC
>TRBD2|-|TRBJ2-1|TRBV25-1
CASGAGVSNEQFF
TGTGCCAGCGGAGCGGGAGTATCGAATGAGCAGTTCTTC
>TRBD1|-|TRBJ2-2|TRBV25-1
CASRDRPTGELFF
TGTGCCAGTCGGGACAGACCGACCGGGGAGCTGTTTTTT
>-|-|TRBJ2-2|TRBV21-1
CASSKAGGKTGELFF
TGTGCCAGCAGCAAAGCGGGAGGTAAGACCGGGGAGCTGTTTTTT
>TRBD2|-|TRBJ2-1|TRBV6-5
CASRLLGLAAEQFF
TGTGCCAGCAGGCTTTTGGGACTAGCGGCTGAGCAGTTCTTC
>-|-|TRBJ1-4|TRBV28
CASSRGVNEKLFF
TGTGCCAGCAGCCGGGGAGTCAATGAAAAACTGTTTTTT